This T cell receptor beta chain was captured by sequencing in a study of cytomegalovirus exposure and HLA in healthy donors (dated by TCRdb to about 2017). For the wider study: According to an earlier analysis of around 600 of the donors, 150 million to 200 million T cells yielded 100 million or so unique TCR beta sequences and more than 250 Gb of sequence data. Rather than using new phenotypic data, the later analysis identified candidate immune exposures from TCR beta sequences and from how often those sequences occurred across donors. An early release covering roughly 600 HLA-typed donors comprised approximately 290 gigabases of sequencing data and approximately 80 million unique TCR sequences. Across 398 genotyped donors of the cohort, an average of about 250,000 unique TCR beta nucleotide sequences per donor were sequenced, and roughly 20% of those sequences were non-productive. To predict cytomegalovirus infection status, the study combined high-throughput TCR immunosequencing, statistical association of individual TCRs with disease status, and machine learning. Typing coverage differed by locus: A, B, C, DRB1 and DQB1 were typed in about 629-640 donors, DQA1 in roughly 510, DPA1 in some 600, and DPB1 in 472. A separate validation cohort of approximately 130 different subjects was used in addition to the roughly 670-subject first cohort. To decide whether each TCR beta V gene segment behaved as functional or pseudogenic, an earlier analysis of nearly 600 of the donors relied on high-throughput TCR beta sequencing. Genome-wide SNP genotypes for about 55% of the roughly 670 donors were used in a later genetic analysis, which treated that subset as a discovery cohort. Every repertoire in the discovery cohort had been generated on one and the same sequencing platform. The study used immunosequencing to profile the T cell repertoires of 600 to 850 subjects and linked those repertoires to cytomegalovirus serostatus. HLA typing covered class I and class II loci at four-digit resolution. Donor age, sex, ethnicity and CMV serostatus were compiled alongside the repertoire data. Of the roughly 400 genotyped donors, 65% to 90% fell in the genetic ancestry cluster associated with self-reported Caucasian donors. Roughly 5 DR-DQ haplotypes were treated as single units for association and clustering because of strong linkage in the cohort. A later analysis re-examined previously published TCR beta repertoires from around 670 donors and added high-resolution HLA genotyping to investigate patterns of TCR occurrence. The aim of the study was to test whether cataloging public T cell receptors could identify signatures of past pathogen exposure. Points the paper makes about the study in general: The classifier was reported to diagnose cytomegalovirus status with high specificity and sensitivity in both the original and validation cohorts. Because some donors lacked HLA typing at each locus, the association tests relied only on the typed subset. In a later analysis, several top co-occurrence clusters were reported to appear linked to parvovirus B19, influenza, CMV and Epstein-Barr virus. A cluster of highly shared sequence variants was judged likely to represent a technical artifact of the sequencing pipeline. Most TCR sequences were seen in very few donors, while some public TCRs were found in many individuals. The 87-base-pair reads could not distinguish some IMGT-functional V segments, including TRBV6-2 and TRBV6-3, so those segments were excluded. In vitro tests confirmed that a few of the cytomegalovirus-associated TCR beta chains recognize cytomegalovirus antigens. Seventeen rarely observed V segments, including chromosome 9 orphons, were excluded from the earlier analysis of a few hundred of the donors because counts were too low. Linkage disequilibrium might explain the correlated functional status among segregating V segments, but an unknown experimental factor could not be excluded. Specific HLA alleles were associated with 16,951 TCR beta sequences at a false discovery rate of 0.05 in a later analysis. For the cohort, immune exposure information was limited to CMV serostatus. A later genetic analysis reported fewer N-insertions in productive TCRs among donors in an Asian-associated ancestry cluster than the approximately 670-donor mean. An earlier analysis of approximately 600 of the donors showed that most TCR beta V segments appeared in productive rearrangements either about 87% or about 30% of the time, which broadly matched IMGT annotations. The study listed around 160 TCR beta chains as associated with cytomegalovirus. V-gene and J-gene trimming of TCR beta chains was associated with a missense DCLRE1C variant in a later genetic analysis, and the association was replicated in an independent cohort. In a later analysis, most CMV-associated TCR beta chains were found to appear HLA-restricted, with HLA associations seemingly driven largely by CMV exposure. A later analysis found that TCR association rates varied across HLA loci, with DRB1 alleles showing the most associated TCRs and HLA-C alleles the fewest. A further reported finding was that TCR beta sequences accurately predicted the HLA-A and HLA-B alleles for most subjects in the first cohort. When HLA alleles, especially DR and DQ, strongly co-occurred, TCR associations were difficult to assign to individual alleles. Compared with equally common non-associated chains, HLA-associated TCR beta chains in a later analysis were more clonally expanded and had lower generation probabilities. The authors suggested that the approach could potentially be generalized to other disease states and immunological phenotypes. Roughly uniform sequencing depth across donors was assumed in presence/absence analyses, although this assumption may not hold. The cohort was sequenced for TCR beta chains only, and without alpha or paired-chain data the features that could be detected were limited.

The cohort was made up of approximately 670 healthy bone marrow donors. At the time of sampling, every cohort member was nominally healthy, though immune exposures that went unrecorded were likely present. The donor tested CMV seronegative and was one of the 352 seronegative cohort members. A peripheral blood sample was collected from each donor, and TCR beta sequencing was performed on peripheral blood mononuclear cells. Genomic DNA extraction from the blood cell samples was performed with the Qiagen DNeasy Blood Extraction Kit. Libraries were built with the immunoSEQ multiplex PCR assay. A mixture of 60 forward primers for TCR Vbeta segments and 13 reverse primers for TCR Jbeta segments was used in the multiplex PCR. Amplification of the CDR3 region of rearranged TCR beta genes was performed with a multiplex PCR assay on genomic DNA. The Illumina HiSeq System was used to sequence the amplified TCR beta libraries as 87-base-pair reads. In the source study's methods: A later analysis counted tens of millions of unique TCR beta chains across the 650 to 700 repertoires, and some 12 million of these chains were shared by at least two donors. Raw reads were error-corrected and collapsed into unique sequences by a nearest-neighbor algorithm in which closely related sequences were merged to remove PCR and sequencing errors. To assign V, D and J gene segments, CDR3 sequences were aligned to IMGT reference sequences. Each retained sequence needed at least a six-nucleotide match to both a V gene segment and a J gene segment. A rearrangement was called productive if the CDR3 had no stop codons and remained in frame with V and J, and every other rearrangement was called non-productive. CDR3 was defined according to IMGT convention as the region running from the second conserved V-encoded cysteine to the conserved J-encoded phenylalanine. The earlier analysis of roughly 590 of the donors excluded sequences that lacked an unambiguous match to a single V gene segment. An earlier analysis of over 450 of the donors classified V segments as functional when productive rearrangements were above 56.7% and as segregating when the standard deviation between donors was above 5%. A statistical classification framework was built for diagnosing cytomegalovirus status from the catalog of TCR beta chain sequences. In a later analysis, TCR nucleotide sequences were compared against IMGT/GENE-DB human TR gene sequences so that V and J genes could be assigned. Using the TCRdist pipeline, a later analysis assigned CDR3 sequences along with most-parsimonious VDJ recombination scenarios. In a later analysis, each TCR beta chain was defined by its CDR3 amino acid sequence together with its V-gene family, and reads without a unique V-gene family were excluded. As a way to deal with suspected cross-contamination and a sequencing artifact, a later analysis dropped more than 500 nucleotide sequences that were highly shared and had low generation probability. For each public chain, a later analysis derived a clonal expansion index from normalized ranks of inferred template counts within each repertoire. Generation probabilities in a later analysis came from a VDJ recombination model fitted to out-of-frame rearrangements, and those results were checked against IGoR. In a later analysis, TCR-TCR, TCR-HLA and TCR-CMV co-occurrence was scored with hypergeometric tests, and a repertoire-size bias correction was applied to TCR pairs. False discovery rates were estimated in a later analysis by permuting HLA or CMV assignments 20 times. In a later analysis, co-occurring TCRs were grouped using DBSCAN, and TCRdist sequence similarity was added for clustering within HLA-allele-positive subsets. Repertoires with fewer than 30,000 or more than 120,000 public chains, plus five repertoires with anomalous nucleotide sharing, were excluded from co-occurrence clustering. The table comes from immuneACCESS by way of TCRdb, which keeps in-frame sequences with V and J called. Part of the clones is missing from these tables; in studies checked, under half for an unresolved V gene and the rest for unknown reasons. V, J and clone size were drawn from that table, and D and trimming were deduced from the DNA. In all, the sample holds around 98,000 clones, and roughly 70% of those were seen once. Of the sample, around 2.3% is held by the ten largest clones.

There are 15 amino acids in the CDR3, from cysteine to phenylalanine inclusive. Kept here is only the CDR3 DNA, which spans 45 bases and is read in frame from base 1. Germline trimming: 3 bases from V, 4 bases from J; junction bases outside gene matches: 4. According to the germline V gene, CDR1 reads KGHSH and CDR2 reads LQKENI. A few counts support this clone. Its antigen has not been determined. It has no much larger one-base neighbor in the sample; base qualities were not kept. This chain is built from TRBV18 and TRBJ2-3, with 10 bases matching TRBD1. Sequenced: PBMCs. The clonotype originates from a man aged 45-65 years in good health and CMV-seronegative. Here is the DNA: TGTGCCAGCTCACCTTCCGGACAGGGGGCAGATACGCAGTATTTT. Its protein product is CASSPSGQGADTQYF.